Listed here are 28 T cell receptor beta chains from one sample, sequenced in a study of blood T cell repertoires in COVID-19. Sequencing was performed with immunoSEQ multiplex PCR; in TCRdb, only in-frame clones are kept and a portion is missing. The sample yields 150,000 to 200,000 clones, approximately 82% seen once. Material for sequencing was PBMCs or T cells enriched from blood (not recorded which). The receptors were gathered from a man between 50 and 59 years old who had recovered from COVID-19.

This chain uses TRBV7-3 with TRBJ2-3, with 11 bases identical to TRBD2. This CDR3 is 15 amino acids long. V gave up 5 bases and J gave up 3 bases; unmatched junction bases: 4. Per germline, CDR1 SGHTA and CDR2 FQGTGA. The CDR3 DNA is TGTGCCAGCAGCCCTAGCGGGGGGCCTACAGATACGCAGTATTTT. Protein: CASSPSGGPTDTQYF.

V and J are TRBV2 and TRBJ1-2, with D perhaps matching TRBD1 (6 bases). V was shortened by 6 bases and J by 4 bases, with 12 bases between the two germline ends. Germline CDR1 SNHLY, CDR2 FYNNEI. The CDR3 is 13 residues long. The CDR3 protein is CASSTQGTYGYTF. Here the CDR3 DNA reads TGTGCCAGCAGCACACAGGGAACCTATGGCTACACCTTC. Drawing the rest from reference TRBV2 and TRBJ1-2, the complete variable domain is EPEVTQTPSHQVTQMGQEVILRCVPISNHLYFYWYRQILGQKVEFLVSFYNNEISEKSEIFDDQFSVERPDGSNFTLKIRSTKLEDSAMYFCASSTQGTYGYTFGSGTRLTVV.

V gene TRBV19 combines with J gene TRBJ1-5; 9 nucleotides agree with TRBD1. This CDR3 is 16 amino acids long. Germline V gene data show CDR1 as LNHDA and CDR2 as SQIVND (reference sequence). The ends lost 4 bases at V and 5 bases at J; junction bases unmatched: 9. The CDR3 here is CASSTTGTGSYQPQHF. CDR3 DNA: TGTGCCAGTAGTACTACCGGGACAGGGAGCTATCAGCCCCAGCATTTT. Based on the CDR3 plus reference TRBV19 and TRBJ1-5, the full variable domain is DGGITQSPKYLFRKEGQNVTLSCEQNLNHDAMYWYRQDPGQGLRLIYYSQIVNDFQKGDIAEGYSVSREKKESFPLTVTSAQKNPTAFYLCASSTTGTGSYQPQHFGDGTRLSIL.

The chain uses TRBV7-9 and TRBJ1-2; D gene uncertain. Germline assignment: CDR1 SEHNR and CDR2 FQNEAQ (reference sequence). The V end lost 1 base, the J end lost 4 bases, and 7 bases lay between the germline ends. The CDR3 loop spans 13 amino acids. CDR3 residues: CASSLGPRYGYTF. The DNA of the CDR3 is TGTGCCAGCAGCTTAGGGCCTCGCTATGGCTACACCTTC.

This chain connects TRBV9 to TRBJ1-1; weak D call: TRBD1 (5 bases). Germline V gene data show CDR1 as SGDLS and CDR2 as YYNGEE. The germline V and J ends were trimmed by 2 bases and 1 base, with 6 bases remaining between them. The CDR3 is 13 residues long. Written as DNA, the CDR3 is TGTGCCAGCAGCGTTCAGGGGAACACTGAAGCTTTCTTT. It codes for CASSVQGNTEAFF.

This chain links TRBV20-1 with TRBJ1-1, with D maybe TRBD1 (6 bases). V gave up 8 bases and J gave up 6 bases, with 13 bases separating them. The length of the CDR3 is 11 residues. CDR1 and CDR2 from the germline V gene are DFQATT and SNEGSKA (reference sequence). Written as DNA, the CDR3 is TGCAGTCTCGAGGGGGTCGCTGAAGCTTTCTTT. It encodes CSLEGVAEAFF.

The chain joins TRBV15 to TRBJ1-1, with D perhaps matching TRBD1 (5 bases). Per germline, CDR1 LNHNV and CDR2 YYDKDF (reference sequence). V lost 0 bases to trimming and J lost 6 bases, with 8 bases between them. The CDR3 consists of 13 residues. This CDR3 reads CATSRDLTAEAFF. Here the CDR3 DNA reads TGTGCCACCAGCAGAGATCTGACAGCTGAAGCTTTCTTT.

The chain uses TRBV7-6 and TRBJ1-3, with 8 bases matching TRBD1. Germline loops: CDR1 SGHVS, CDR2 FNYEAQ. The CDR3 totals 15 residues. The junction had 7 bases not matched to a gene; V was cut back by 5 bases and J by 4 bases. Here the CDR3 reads CASSRTGNSGNTIYF. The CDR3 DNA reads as TGTGCCAGCAGCCGGACAGGGAACTCGGGAAACACCATATATTTT.

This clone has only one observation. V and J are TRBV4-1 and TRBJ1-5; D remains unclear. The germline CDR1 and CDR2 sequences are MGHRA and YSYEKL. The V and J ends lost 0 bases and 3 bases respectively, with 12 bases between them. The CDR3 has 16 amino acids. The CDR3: CASSQDLMAFNQPQHF. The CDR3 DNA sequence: TGCGCCAGCAGCCAAGATCTCATGGCCTTCAATCAGCCCCAGCATTTT.

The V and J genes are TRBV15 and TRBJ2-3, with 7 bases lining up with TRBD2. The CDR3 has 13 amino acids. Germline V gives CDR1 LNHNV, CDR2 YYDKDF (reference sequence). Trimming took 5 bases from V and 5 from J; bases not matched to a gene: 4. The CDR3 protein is CATSWSGGDTQYF. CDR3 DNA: TGTGCCACCAGCTGGTCGGGGGGAGATACGCAGTATTTT.

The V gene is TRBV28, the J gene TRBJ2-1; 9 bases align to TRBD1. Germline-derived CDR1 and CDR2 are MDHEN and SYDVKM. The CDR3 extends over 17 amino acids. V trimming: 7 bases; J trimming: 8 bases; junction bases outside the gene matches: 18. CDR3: CASTNGGTGFFKDEQFF. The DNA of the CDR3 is TGTGCCAGCACCAACGGGGGGACAGGGTTCTTTAAAGATGAGCAGTTCTTC.

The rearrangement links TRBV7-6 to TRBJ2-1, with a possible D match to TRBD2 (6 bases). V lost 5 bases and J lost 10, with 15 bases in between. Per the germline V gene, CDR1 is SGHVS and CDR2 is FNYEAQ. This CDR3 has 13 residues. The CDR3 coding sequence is TGTGCCAGCAGCAGGGACTCCACGGGGGAGCAGTTCTTC. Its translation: CASSRDSTGEQFF.

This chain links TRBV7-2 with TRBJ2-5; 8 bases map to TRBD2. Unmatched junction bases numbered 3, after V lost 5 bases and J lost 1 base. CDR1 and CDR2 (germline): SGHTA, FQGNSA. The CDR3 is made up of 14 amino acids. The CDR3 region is CASSKGLAQETQYF. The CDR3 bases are TGTGCCAGCAGCAAAGGACTAGCCCAAGAGACCCAGTACTTC.

The CDR3 loop is CASSSQGQPYSNQPQHF. The CDR3 DNA follows: TGTGCCAGCAGCAGCCAGGGGCAGCCTTATAGCAATCAGCCCCAGCATTTT. V gene TRBV6-4 combines with J gene TRBJ1-5; possible D gene TRBD1, 6 bases. Trimming took 6 bases from V and 0 from J, leaving 18 bases between them. From germline, CDR1 is MRHNA and CDR2 SNTAGT. This CDR3 is 17 amino acids long.

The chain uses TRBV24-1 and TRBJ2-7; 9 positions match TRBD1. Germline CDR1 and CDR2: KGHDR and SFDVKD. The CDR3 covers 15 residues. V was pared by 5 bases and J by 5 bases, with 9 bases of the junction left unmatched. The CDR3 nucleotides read TGTGCCACCAGTGGAAGGACAGGGGCGGGGGACGAGCAGTACTTC. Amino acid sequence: CATSGRTGAGDEQYF.

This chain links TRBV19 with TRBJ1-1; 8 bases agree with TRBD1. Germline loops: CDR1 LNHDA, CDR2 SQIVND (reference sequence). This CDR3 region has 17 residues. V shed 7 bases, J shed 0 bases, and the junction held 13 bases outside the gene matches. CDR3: CASTEGGTGFMNTEAFF. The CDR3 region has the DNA TGTGCCAGTACCGAAGGAGGGACAGGATTCATGAACACTGAAGCTTTCTTT.

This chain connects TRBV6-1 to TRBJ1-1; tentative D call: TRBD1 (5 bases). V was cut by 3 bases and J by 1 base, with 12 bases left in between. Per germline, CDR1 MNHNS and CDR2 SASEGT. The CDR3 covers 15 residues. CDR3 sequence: CASSDFGRGNTEAFF. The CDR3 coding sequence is TGTGCCAGCAGTGATTTTGGTAGGGGGAACACTGAAGCTTTCTTT.

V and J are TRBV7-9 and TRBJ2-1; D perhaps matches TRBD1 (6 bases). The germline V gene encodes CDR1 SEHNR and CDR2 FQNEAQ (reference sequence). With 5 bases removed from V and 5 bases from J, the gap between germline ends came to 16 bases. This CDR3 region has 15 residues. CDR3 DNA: TGTGCCAGCAGCCCCATTAGAGGGGGTAACAATGAGCAGTTCTTC. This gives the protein CASSPIRGGNNEQFF.

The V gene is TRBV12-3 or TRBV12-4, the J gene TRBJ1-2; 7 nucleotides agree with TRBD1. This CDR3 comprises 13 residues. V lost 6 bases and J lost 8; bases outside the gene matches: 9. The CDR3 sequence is CASRLGQSFGYTF. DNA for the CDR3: TGTGCCAGCAGATTGGGACAGTCTTTCGGCTACACCTTC.

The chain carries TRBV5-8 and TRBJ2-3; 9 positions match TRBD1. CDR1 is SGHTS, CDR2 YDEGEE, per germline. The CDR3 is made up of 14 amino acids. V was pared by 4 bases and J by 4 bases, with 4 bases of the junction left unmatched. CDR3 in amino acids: CASSPGQGPDTQYF. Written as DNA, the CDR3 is TGTGCCAGCAGCCCAGGACAGGGGCCAGATACGCAGTATTTT.

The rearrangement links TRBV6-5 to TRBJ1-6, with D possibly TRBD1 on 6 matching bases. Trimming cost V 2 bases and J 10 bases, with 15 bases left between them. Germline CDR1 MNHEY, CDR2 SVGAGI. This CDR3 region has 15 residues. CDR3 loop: CASSYLDSPDSPLHF. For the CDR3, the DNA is TGTGCCAGCAGTTACCTGGACAGCCCGGACTCACCCCTCCACTTT.

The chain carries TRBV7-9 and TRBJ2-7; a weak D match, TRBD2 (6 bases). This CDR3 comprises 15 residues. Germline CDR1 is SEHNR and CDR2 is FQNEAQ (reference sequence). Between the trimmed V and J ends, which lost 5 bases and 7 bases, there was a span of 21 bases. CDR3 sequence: CASSHRGRGSWEQYF. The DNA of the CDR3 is TGTGCCAGCAGCCATCGGGGACGGGGGTCTTGGGAGCAGTACTTC.

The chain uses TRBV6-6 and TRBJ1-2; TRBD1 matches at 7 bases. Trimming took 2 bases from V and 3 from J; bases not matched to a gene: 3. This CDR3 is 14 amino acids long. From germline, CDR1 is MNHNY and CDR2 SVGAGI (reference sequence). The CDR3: CASSYPGTDYGYTF. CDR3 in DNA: TGTGCCAGCAGTTACCCCGGGACAGACTATGGCTACACCTTC.

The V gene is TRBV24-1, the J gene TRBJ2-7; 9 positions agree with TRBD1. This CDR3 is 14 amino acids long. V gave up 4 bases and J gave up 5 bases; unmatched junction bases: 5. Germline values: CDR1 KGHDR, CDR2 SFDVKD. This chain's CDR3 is CATSDRQGENEQYF. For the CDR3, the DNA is TGTGCCACCAGTGACCGACAGGGGGAAAACGAGCAGTACTTC.

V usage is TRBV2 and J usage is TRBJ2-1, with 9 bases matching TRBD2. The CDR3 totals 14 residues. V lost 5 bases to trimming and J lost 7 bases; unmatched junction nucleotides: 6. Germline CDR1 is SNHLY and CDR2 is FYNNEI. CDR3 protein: CASSKRTSVNEQFF. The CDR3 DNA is TGTGCCAGCAGTAAAAGGACTAGCGTGAATGAGCAGTTCTTC.

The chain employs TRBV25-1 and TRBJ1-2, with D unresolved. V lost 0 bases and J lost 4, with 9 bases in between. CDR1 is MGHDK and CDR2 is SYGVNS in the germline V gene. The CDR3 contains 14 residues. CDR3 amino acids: CASSEYGRPYGYTF. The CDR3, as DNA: TGTGCCAGCAGTGAATACGGCAGGCCCTATGGCTACACCTTC.

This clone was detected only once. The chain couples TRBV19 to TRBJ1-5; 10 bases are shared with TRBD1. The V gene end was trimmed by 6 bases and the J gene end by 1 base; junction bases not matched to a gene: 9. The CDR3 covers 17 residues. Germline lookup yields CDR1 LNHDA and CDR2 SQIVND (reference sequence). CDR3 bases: TGTGCCAGTAGCGAAACCGGGACAGGGGCAAGCAATCAGCCCCAGCATTTT. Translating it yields CASSETGTGASNQPQHF.

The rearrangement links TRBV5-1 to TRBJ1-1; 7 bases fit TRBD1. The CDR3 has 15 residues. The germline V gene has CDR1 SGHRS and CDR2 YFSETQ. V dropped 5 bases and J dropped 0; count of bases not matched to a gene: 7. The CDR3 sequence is CASRRDSPMNTEAFF. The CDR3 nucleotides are TGCGCCAGCAGACGGGACAGTCCAATGAACACTGAAGCTTTCTTT. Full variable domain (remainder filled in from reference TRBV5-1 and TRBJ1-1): KAGVTQTPRYLIKTRGQQVTLSCSPISGHRSVSWYQQTPGQGLQFLFEYFSETQRNKGNFPGRFSGRQFSNSRSEMNVSTLELGDSALYLCASRRDSPMNTEAFFGQGTRLTVV.